This TCR beta chain was sequenced for a study of T cell repertoires in cytomegalovirus infection. TCRdb reprocessed the reads with MiXCR, giving one entry per CDR3 protein. The sample consists of around 320,000 distinct CDR3 sequences, over 7.5% of them appearing once. This clonotype came up many times. Its antigen is not identified. General observations from the study: Individuals carrying CMV plus the relevant HLA were identified by cumulative frequency of public TCR beta families.

This CDR3 is built from 19 residues. Per germline, CDR1 LNHDA and CDR2 SQIVND (reference sequence). V shed 3 bases, J shed 2 bases, and the junction held 13 bases outside the gene matches. This sequence originates from a human donor in good health (CMV status not recorded). Some clones in this sample may be carry-over from other donors' samples. The rearrangement links TRBV19 to TRBJ2-1, with 10 bases identical to TRBD2. The specimen sequenced was PBMCs. The CDR3 DNA reads as TGTGCCAGTAGTATTGGGGCTAGCGGGAGCGGTCGGGCCTACAATGAGCAGTTCTTC. It yields the protein CASSIGASGSGRAYNEQFF.